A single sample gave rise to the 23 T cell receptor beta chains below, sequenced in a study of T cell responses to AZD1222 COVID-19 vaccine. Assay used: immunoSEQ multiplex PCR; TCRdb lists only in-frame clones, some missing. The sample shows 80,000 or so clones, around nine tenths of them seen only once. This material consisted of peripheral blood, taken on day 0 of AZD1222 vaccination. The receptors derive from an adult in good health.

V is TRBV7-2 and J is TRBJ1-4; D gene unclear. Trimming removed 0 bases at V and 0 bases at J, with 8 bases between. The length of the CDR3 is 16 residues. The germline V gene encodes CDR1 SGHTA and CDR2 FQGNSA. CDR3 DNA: TGTGCCAGCAGCTTAGCGGGATTGACAACTAATGAAAAACTGTTTTTT. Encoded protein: CASSLAGLTTNEKLFF.

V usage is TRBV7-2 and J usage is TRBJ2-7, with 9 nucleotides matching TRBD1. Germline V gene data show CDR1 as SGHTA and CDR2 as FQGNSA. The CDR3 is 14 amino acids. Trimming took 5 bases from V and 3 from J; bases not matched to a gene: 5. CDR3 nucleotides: TGTGCCAGCAGCCTGACAGGGGGTCACTACGAGCAGTACTTC. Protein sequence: CASSLTGGHYEQYF.

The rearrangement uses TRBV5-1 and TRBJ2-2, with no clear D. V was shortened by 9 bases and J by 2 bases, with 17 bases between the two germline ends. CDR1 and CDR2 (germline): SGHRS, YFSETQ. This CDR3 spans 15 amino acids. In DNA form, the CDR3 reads TGCGCCACTAAGAGGCAGTCCCTCAACACCGGGGAGCTGTTTTTT. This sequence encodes CATKRQSLNTGELFF.

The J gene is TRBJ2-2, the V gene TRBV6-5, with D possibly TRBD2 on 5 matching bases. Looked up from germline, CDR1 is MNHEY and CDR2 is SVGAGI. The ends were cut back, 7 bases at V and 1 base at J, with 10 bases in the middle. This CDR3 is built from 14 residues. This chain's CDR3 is CASTGAVNTGELFF. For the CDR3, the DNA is TGTGCCAGCACCGGAGCGGTGAACACCGGGGAGCTGTTTTTT.

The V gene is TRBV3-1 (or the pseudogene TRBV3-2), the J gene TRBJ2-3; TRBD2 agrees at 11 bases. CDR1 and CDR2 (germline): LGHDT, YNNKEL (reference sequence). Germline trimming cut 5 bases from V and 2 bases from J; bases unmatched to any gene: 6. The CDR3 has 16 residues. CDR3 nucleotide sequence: TGTGCCAGCAGCGATACGGGACTAGCGGCCACAGATACGCAGTATTTT. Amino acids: CASSDTGLAATDTQYF.

Here the CDR3 reads CASSGTARTSSYNEQFF. The DNA for the CDR3 is TGTGCCAGCAGTGGAACCGCCCGGACCAGCTCCTACAATGAGCAGTTCTTC. The chain carries TRBV2 and TRBJ2-1; no clear D gene. This CDR3 contains 17 residues. V was trimmed by 4 bases and J by 0 bases, leaving 16 bases between them. Germline V lookup: CDR1 SNHLY, CDR2 FYNNEI.

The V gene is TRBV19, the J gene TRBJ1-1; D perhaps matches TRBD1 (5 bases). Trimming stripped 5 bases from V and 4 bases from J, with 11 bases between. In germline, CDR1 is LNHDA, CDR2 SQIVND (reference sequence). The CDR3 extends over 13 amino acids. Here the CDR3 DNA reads TGTGCCAGTAGTCTAAGGGGCCGCACTGAAGCTTTCTTT. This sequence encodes CASSLRGRTEAFF.

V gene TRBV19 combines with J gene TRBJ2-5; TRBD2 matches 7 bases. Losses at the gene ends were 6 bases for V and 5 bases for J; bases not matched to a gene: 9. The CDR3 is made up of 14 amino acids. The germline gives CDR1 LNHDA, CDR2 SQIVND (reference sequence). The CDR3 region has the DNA TGTGCCAGTAGCCCCGGGGGGTCCGTGGAGACCCAGTACTTC. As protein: CASSPGGSVETQYF.

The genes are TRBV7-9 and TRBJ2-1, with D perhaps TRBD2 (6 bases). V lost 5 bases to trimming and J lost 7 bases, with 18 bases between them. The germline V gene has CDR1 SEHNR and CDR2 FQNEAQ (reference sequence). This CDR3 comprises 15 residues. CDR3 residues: CASSLAGRAGNEQFF. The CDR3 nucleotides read TGTGCCAGCAGCCTGGCGGGAAGGGCGGGGAATGAGCAGTTCTTC.

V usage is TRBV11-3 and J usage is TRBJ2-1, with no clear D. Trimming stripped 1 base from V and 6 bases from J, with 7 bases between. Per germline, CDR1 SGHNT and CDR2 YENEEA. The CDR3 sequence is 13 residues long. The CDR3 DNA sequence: TGTGCCAGCAGCTTAGGGCGAGGCAATGAGCAGTTCTTC. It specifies CASSLGRGNEQFF.

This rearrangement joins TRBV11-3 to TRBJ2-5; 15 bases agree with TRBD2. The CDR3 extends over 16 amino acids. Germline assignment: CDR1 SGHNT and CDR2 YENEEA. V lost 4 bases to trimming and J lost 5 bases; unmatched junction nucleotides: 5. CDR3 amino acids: CASSSGLAGGLETQYF. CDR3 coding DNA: TGTGCCAGCAGCTCCGGACTAGCGGGAGGGTTGGAGACCCAGTACTTC.

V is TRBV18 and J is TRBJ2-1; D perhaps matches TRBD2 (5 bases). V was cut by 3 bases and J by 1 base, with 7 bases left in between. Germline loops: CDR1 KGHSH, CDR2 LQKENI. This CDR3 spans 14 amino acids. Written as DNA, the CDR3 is TGTGCCAGCTCACCTGGCGGGTCCTACAATGAGCAGTTCTTC. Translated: CASSPGGSYNEQFF.

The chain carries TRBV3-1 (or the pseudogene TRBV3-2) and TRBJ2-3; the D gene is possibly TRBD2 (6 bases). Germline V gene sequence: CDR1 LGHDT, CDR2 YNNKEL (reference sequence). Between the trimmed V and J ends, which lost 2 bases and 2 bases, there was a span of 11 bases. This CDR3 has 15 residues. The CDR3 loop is CASSQRRAPTDTQYF. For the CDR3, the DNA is TGTGCCAGCAGCCAAAGGAGGGCCCCCACAGATACGCAGTATTTT.

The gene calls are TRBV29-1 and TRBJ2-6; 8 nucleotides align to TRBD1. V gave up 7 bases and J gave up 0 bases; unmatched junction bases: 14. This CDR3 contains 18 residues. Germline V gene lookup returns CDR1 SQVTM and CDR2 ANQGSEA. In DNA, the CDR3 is TGCAGCGCTCGGACAGGGCCCGGCTCCTCCTCTGGGGCCAACGTCCTGACTTTC. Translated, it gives CSARTGPGSSSGANVLTF.

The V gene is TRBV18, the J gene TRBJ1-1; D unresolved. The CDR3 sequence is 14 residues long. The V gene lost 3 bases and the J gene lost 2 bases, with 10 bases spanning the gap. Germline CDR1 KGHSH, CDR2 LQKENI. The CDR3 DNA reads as TGTGCCAGCTCACCGATCGGAGCCAACACTGAAGCTTTCTTT. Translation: CASSPIGANTEAFF.

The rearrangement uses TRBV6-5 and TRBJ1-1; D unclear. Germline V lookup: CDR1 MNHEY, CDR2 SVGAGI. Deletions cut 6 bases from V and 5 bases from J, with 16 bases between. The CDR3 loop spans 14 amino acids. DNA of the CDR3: TGTGCCAGCAGGCGAACAACCAGAGGAACTGAAGCTTTCTTT. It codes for CASRRTTRGTEAFF.

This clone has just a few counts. The CDR3 region has the DNA TGTGCCAGCAGCCTCCGAGACAGGGACACTGAAGCTTTCTTT. Its protein is CASSLRDRDTEAFF. J is TRBJ1-1 and V is TRBV3-1 (or the pseudogene TRBV3-2); 7 bases fit TRBD1. The CDR3 runs to 14 residues. Germline CDR1 is LGHDT and CDR2 is YNNKEL (reference sequence). The V segment lost 4 bases and the J segment 3 bases; nucleotides outside the gene matches: 5.

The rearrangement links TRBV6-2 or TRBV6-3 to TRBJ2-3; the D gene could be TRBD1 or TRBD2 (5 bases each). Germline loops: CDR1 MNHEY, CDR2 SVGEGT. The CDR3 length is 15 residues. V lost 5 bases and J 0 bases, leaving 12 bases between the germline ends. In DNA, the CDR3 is TGTGCCAGCAGTGGGGGAGAGACAAGCACAGATACGCAGTATTTT. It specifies CASSGGETSTDTQYF.

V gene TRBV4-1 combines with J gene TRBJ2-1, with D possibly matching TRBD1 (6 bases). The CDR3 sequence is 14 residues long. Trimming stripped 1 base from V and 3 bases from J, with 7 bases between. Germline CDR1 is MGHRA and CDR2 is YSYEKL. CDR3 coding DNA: TGCGCCAGCAGCCAAGCGACAGGCTACAATGAGCAGTTCTTC. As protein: CASSQATGYNEQFF.

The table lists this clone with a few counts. This chain's CDR3 is CASSLSGTGVGNTIYF. CDR3 bases: TGTGCCAGCAGTTTATCTGGGACAGGGGTCGGAAACACCATATATTTT. The V call is TRBV27, the J call TRBJ1-3; 10 positions agree with TRBD1. Germline assignment: CDR1 MNHEY and CDR2 SMNVEV (reference sequence). With 0 bases clipped from V and 4 bases from J, the junction kept 3 bases outside the gene matches. This CDR3 is built from 16 residues.

CDR3 sequence reads: CSVPGGSGQETQYF. CDR3 sequence (DNA): TGCAGCGTTCCCGGGGGTAGCGGGCAAGAGACCCAGTACTTC. This rearrangement joins TRBV29-1 to TRBJ2-5, with 7 positions matching TRBD2. There are 14 residues in the CDR3. Unmatched junction bases numbered 8, after V lost 5 bases and J lost 2 bases. In germline, CDR1 is SQVTM, CDR2 ANQGSEA.

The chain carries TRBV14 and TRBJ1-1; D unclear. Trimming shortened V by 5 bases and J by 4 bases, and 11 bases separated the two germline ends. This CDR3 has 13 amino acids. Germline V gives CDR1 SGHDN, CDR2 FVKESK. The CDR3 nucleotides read TGTGCCAGCAGCGAGCAGGAAGGCACTGAAGCTTTCTTT. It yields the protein CASSEQEGTEAFF.

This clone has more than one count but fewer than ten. The CDR3 protein is CASSRELNEQFF. In nucleotides, the CDR3 is TGTGCCAGTAGTAGGGAACTAAATGAGCAGTTCTTC. V is TRBV19 and J is TRBJ2-1; D gene uncertain. CDR1 and CDR2 (germline): LNHDA, SQIVND (reference sequence). V lost 4 bases and J 7 bases, leaving 8 bases between the germline ends. The CDR3 is made up of 12 amino acids. Complete variable domain (other parts from reference TRBV19 and TRBJ2-1): DGGITQSPKYLFRKEGQNVTLSCEQNLNHDAMYWYRQDPGQGLRLIYYSQIVNDFQKGDIAEGYSVSREKKESFPLTVTSAQKNPTAFYLCASSRELNEQFFGPGTRLTVL.